What follows is one T cell receptor (beta chain) and its context. The data originate from a study of cytomegalovirus exposure and HLA in healthy donors. CDR1 and CDR2 (germline): SGHNT, YYREEE (reference sequence). With 1 base removed from V and 5 bases from J, the gap between germline ends came to 6 bases. This CDR3 region has 12 residues. The PCR was carried out with 60 Vbeta primers and 13 Jbeta primers. Assay used: immunoSEQ multiplex PCR; TCRdb lists only in-frame clones, some missing. This table has over 150,000 clones, roughly 80% appearing once. The sample taken for sequencing was PBMCs. J is TRBJ2-5 and V is TRBV5-4; D is unclear. The TCR sequence derives from a woman aged 50 to 65 in good health and CMV-seropositive. The CDR3 nucleotides are TGTGCCAGCAGCTTGTATCCCGAGACCCAGTACTTC. Protein: CASSLYPETQYF.